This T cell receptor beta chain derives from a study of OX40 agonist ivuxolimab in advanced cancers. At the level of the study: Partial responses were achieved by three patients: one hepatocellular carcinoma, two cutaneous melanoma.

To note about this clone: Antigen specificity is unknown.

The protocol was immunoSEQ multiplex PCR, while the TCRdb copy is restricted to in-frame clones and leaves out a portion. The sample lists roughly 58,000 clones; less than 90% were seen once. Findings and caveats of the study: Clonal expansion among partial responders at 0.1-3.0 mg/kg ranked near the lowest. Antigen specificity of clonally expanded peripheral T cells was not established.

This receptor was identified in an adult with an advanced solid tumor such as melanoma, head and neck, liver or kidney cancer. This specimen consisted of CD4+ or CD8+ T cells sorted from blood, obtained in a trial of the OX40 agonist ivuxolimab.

As DNA, the CDR3 is TGTGCCAGCAGCTCGGAAAGGGGTGAGCAGTTCTTC. Translating gives CASSSERGEQFF. The J gene is TRBJ2-1, the V gene TRBV7-6; D may be TRBD1 (5 bases). The CDR3 totals 12 residues. Germline CDR1 and CDR2: SGHVS and FNYEAQ. Trimming shortened V by 4 bases and J by 9 bases, and 10 bases separated the two germline ends.